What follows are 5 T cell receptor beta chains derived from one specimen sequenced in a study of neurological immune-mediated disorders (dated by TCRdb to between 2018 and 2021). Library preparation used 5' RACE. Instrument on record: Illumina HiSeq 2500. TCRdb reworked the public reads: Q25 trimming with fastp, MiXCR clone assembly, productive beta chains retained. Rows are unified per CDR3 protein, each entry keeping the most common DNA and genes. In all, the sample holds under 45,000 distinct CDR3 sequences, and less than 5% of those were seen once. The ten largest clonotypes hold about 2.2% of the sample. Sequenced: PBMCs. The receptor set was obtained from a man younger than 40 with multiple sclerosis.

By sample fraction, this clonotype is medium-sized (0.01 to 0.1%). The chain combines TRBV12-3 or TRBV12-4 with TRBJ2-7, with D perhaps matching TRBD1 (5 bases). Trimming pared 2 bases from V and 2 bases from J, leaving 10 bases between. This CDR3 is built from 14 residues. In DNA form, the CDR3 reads TGTGCCAGCAGTTTACAGGGCTCGACCTACGAGCAGTACTTC. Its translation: CASSLQGSTYEQYF.

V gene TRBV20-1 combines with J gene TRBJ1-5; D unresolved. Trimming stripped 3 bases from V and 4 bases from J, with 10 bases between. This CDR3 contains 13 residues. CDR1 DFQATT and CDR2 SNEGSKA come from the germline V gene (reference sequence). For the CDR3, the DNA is TGCAGTGCTAGGGGAAAGGATAATCAGCCCCAGCATTTT. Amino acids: CSARGKDNQPQHF.

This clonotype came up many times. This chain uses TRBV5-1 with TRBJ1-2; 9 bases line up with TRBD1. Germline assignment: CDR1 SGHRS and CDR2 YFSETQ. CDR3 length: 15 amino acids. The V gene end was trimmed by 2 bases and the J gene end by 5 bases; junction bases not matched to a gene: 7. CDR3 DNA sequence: TGCGCCAGCAGCTTTGGGACAGGGAATGGTTATGGCTACACCTTC. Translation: CASSFGTGNGYGYTF.

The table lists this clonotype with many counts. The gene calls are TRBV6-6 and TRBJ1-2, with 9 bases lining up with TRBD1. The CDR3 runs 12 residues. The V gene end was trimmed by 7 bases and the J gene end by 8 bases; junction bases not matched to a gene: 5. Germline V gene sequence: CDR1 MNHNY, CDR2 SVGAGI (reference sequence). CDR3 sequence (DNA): TGTGCCAGCAAACAGGGGGCAGGCGGCTACACCTTC. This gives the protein CASKQGAGGYTF.

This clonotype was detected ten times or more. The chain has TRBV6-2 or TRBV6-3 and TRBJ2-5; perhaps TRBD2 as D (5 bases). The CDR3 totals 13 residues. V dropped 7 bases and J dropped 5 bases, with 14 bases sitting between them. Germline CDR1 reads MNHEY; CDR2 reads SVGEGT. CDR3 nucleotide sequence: TGTGCCAGCAAAAGGGAGCGGCGGGAGACCCAGTACTTC. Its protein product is CASKRERRETQYF.